The next 8 T cell receptor beta chains were all read from a single sample in a study of blood T cell repertoires in COVID-19. Produced via immunoSEQ multiplex PCR; TCRdb's table is partial and in-frame only. The data show fewer than 250,000 clones, with 80% to 90% seen just once and roughly a tenth held by the top ten. Sequencing was performed on peripheral blood. Source of these receptors: a woman of 80 years or more with COVID-19, enrolled during active disease.

The chain employs TRBV30 and TRBJ1-2; tentatively, D is TRBD1 (5 bases). V was pared by 6 bases and J by 2 bases, with 19 bases between. Germline V gene sequence: CDR1 GTSNPN, CDR2 SVGIG (reference sequence). The CDR3 has 15 amino acids. CDR3 bases: TGTGCCTGCCCGTGGCGGGGGTTAGGGAACTATGGCTACACCTTC. Encoded protein: CACPWRGLGNYGYTF.

V usage is TRBV4-2 and J usage is TRBJ2-3; D is possibly TRBD2 (5 bases). With 0 bases removed from V and 4 bases from J, the gap between germline ends came to 11 bases. The CDR3 spans 15 residues. Germline V CDR1 and CDR2: LGHNA, YNFKEQ. For the CDR3, the DNA is TGTGCCAGCAGCCAAGACGCTAGCACGCCAGATACGCAGTATTTT. Its protein product is CASSQDASTPDTQYF.

V and J are TRBV7-9 and TRBJ2-5; weak D call: TRBD1 (6 bases). Trimming pared 1 base from V and 2 bases from J, leaving 8 bases between. The CDR3 extends over 14 amino acids. Germline V CDR1 and CDR2: SEHNR, FQNEAQ (reference sequence). The DNA for the CDR3 is TGTGCCAGCAGCTTAGGCGGACAGCAAGAGACCCAGTACTTC. Translating gives CASSLGGQQETQYF.

The chain links TRBV5-1 to TRBJ2-4; 9 bases are a match to TRBD1. Germline V gene lookup returns CDR1 SGHRS and CDR2 YFSETQ. V dropped 4 bases and J dropped 1; count of bases not matched to a gene: 6. There are 16 residues in the CDR3. Here the CDR3 DNA reads TGCGCCAGCAGCCCACAGGGGGCCGAGGCCAAAAACATTCAGTACTTC. Residues: CASSPQGAEAKNIQYF.

The rearrangement uses TRBV19 and TRBJ1-6, with D unclear. The CDR3 length is 17 residues. Germline CDR1 LNHDA, CDR2 SQIVND (reference sequence). Trimming shortened V by 5 bases and J by 4 bases, and 18 bases separated the two germline ends. CDR3 bases: TGTGCCAGTAGTCTGAAGGACTCTCGTTATTATAATTCACCCCTCCACTTT. This sequence encodes CASSLKDSRYYNSPLHF. The whole variable domain, filled in from reference TRBV19 and TRBJ1-6, reads DGGITQSPKYLFRKEGQNVTLSCEQNLNHDAMYWYRQDPGQGLRLIYYSQIVNDFQKGDIAEGYSVSREKKESFPLTVTSAQKNPTAFYLCASSLKDSRYYNSPLHFGNGTRLTVT.

This clone was detected once. This chain connects TRBV20-1 to TRBJ2-2, with D uncertain. The CDR3 is made up of 14 amino acids. The ends were cut back, 3 bases at V and 4 bases at J, with 12 bases in the middle. Germline values: CDR1 DFQATT, CDR2 SNEGSKA (reference sequence). The CDR3: CSASEQSATGELFF. The CDR3 nucleotides are TGCAGTGCTAGTGAACAAAGCGCCACCGGGGAGCTGTTTTTT.

The rearrangement uses TRBV28 and TRBJ1-5, with D perhaps TRBD1 (6 bases). Trimming cost V 6 bases and J 11 bases, with 20 bases left between them. Germline values: CDR1 MDHEN, CDR2 SYDVKM. The CDR3 spans 14 residues. CDR3 protein: CASSPPGHPGTQHF. The CDR3 DNA is TGTGCCAGCAGCCCGCCGGGACACCCTGGGACCCAGCATTTT.

In DNA, the CDR3 is TGTGCCAGTAGTTTCAATTCGGCCTGGGGGGGCGAGCAGTACTTC. Translated, it gives CASSFNSAWGGEQYF. J is TRBJ2-7 and V is TRBV19; 7 nucleotides agree with TRBD2. J gave up 6 bases and V 5 bases, and 13 bases lay outside the gene matches. This CDR3 has 15 residues. Looked up from germline, CDR1 is LNHDA and CDR2 is SQIVND (reference sequence).